A single T cell receptor (beta chain) is shown here with its context. Its antigen is as yet unknown. The same CDR3 arises from other DNA sequences in this sample as well. Trimming stripped 9 bases from V and 1 base from J, with 13 bases between. The CDR3 length is 13 residues. Germline V gene sequence: CDR1 MGHDK, CDR2 SYGVNS. These data originate in a study of shared clonotypes between healthy human individuals. Naive CD8 cells, CD45RO-negative and positively selected for CCR7, excluded terminally differentiated effector memory CD45RA+ cells. All participating donors were Caucasian adults from Nashville, Tennessee. Findings and caveats of the study: Unshared clonotypes carried lower generation probabilities than those common to all four donors.

TCRdb's table, derived via immunoSEQ multiplex PCR, lists solely in-frame clones and lacks some. The profile shows 550,000 to 600,000 clones, nearly 98% of them singletons. Sequenced sample: naive CD8+ T cells sorted from blood. This sequence joins TRBV25-1 and TRBJ2-7; D might be TRBD1 or TRBD2, each matching 7 bases. The clonotype was recovered from a young man in good health. CDR3 in DNA: TGTGCCAGTAGGCAGGGGGGGTCCTACGAGCAGTACTTC. Translated, it gives CASRQGGSYEQYF.